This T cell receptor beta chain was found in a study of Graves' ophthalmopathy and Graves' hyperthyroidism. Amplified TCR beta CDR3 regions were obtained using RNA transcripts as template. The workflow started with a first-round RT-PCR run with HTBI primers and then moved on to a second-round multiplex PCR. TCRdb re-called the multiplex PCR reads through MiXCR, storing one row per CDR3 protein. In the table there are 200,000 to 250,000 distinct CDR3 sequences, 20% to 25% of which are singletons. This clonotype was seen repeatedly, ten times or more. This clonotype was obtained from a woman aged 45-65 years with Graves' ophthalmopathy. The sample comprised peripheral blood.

CDR3 sequence: CASSHPGGETQYF. The CDR3, as DNA: TGCGCCAGCAGCCACCCCGGGGGCGAGACCCAGTACTTC. This chain links TRBV5-1 with TRBJ2-5; D may be TRBD1 or TRBD2 (6 bases each). The V gene's germline CDR1 is SGHRS and CDR2 YFSETQ. The V gene lost 4 bases and the J gene lost 5 bases, with 12 bases spanning the gap. The CDR3 runs 13 residues.